The T cell receptor beta chain described here comes from a study of cytomegalovirus exposure and HLA in healthy donors. The wider study: The same platform was used for the roughly 120 validation repertoires and the 600 to 850 first-cohort repertoires, a later analysis reported.

With V trimmed by 2 bases and J by 7 bases, 10 bases remained unmatched. The CDR3 extends over 16 amino acids. Germline assignment: CDR1 KGHSH and CDR2 LQKENI. Findings and caveats of the study: Confirmation in vitro established that a few CMV-associated chains were specific for CMV antigens. Most TCRs appeared rarely, but some public TCRs recurred in many donors. The investigators catalogued 150 or so TCR beta chains as cytomegalovirus-associated.

Note on this clone: The antigen is unknown.

Produced via immunoSEQ multiplex PCR; TCRdb's table is partial and in-frame only. The data show 90,000 or so clones, less than 85% seen once. The specimen sequenced was PBMCs. The J gene is TRBJ2-1, the V gene TRBV18, with 8 bases lining up with TRBD2. The source of this sequence is a man younger than 35 in good health and CMV-seropositive. This CDR3 reads CASSPAIAGGGNEQFF. In DNA form, the CDR3 reads TGTGCCAGCTCACCAGCTATCGCGGGAGGAGGTAATGAGCAGTTCTTC. The variable domain in full, completed from reference TRBV18 and TRBJ2-1, reads NAGVMQNPRHLVRRRGQEARLRCSPMKGHSHVYWYRQLPEEGLKFMVYLQKENIIDESGMPKERFSAEFPKEGPSILRIQQVVRGDSAAYFCASSPAIAGGGNEQFFGPGTRLTVL.